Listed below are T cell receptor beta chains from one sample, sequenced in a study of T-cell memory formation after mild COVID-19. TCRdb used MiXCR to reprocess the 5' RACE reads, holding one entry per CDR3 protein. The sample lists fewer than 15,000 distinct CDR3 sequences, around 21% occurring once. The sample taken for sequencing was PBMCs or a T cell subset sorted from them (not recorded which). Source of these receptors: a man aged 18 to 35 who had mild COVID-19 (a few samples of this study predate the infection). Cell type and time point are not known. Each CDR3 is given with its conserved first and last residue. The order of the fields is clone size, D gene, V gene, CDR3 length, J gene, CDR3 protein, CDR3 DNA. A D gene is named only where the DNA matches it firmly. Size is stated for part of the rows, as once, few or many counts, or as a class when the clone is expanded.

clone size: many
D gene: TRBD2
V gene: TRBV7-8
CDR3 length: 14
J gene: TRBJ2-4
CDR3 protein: CASSLGAGGYIQYF
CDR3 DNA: TGTGCCAGCAGCTTAGGCGCGGGGGGCTACATTCAGTACTTC

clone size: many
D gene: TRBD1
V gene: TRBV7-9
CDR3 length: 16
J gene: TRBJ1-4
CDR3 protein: CASSPQGEATNEKLFF
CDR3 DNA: TGTGCCAGCAGCCCGCAGGGGGAGGCGACTAATGAAAAACTGTTTTTT

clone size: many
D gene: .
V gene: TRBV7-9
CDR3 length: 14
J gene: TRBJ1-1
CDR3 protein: CASSLGARGTEAFF
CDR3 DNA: TGTGCCAGCAGCTTAGGGGCCCGGGGCACTGAAGCTTTCTTT

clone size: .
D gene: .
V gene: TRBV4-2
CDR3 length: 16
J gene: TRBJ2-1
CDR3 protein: CASSQEGSTSYNEQFF
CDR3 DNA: TGTGCCAGCAGCCAAGAGGGATCTACCTCCTACAATGAGCAGTTCTTC

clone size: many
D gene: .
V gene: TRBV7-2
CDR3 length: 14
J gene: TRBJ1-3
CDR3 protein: CASSSSAVLNTIYF
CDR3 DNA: TGTGCCAGCAGCTCTAGCGCAGTGTTAAACACCATATATTTT

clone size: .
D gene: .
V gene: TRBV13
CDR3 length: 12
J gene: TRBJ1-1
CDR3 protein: CASSSLRTEAFF
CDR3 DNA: TGTGCCAGCAGCTCTTTACGAACTGAAGCTTTCTTT

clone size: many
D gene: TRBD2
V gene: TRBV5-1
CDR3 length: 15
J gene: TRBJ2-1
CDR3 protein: CASSLGTSPANEQFF
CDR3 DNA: TGCGCCAGCAGCTTGGGGACTAGCCCCGCCAATGAGCAGTTCTTC

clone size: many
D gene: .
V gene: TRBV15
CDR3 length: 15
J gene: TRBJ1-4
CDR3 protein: CATSRDFATNEKLFF
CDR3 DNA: TGTGCCACCAGCCGCGACTTTGCAACTAATGAAAAACTGTTTTTT

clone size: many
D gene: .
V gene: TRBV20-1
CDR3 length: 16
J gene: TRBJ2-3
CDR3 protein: CSARFRWGVFTDTQYF
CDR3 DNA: TGCAGTGCTAGATTTAGGTGGGGGGTCTTCACAGATACGCAGTATTTT

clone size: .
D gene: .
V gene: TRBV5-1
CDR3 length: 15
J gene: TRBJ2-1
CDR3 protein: CASSLAPDVVNEQFF
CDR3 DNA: TGCGCCAGCAGCTTGGCTCCGGACGTCGTTAATGAGCAGTTCTTC

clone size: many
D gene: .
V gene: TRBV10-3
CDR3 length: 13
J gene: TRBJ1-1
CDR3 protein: CAISESANTEAFF
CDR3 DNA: TGTGCCATCAGTGAGTCGGCGAACACTGAAGCTTTCTTT

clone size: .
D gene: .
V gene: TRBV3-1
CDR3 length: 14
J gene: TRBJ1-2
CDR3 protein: CASSERASSHGYTF
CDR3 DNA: TGTGCCAGCAGCGAAAGGGCCTCCAGCCATGGCTACACCTTC